What follows are 8 T cell receptor beta chains derived from one specimen sequenced in a study of blood T cell repertoires in COVID-19. Repertoires were generated with immunoSEQ multiplex PCR, while TCRdb's copy carries only in-frame clones and drops some. The table has over 200,000 clones, around nine tenths seen once. The material sequenced was peripheral blood. The receptors here all came from a man between 18 and 29 years old with active or convalescent COVID-19.

The chain recombines TRBV5-1 with TRBJ1-1, with D possibly matching TRBD1 (5 bases). The CDR3 consists of 12 residues. Germline V gene data show CDR1 as SGHRS and CDR2 as YFSETQ. Trimming stripped 1 base from V and 4 bases from J, with 5 bases between. The chain's CDR3 is CASSLQGTEAFF. DNA of the CDR3: TGCGCCAGCAGCTTGCAGGGCACTGAAGCTTTCTTT.

The chain carries TRBV7-9 and TRBJ2-7; TRBD2 might be the D (6 bases). The CDR3 spans 14 residues. CDR1 is SEHNR, CDR2 FQNEAQ, per germline (reference sequence). V was trimmed by 5 bases and J by 1 base, leaving 12 bases between them. CDR3 bases: TGTGCCAGCAGCCGCCCCGGGGGATCCTACGAGCAGTACTTC. Residues: CASSRPGGSYEQYF.

V and J are TRBV7-3 and TRBJ1-1; 7 nucleotides match TRBD1. V was clipped by 4 bases and J by 2 bases; unmatched bases: 7. The length of the CDR3 is 15 residues. CDR1 and CDR2 from the germline V gene are SGHTA and FQGTGA. The CDR3 DNA follows: TGTGCCAGCAGCTCAGACGGACAGGTTAACACTGAAGCTTTCTTT. Amino acids: CASSSDGQVNTEAFF.

The chain combines TRBV7-9 with TRBJ2-2; 8 bases match TRBD1. Germline V lookup: CDR1 SEHNR, CDR2 FQNEAQ (reference sequence). The CDR3 runs 14 residues. V lost 4 bases, J lost 5 bases, and 3 bases stayed unmatched. The CDR3 spells CASSSWTGTGELFF. CDR3 DNA: TGTGCCAGCAGCTCATGGACAGGGACCGGGGAGCTGTTTTTT.

V usage is TRBV12-5 and J usage is TRBJ1-6; D is unresolved. Between the trimmed V and J ends, which lost 2 bases and 9 bases, there was a span of 8 bases. Germline V gene data show CDR1 as LGHNT and CDR2 as FRNRAP. This CDR3 region has 13 residues. The CDR3 DNA follows: TGTGCTAGTGGTTTGAGTGCGGGTTCACCCCTCCACTTT. It encodes CASGLSAGSPLHF. Variable domain in full (rest from reference TRBV12-5 and TRBJ1-6): DARVTQTPRHKVTEMGQEVTMRCQPILGHNTVFWYRQTMMQGLELLAYFRNRAPLDDSGMPKDRFSAEMPDATLATLKIQPSEPRDSAVYFCASGLSAGSPLHFGNGTRLTVT.

This clone was counted a few times. V is TRBV6-2 or TRBV6-3 and J is TRBJ1-5; 8 bases align to TRBD1. This CDR3 is 17 amino acids long. Per germline, CDR1 MNHEY and CDR2 SVGEGT. J gave up 4 bases and V 4 bases, and 12 bases lay outside the gene matches. CDR3 nucleotides: TGTGCCAGCAGTTTGCCAGGGGGCTTCGTTGGGAATCAGCCCCAGCATTTT. Translation gives CASSLPGGFVGNQPQHF.

This clone appeared a single time. The chain uses TRBV6-5 and TRBJ1-2; D call uncertain. The germline V and J ends were trimmed by 7 bases and 8 bases, with 11 bases remaining between them. The CDR3 covers 11 residues. In germline, CDR1 is MNHEY, CDR2 SVGAGI. The CDR3, as DNA: TGTGCCAGCATCGGGGTCGCGGGCTACACCTTC. This encodes CASIGVAGYTF.

The CDR3 DNA follows: TGTGCCAGTAGTAAACCGGGACACTCTTTACTAAGCTCCTACAATGAGCAGTTCTTC. Translating gives CASSKPGHSLLSSYNEQFF. The chain joins TRBV19 to TRBJ2-1; D may be TRBD1 (6 bases). Trimming stripped 4 bases from V and 0 bases from J, with 22 bases between. The CDR3 spans 19 residues. The germline V gene has CDR1 LNHDA and CDR2 SQIVND (reference sequence).